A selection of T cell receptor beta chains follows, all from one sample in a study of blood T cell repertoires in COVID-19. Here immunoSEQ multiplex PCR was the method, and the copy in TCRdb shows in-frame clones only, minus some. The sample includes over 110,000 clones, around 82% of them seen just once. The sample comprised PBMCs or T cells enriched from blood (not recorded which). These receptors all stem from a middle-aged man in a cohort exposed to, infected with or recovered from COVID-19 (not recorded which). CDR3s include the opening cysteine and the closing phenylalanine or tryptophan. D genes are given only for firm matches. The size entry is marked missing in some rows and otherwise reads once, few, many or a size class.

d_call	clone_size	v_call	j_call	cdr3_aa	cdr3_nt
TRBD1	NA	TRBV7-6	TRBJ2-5	CASSPGTGGAKTQYF	TGTGCCAGCAGCCCAGGGACAGGGGGCGCGAAGACCCAGTACTTC
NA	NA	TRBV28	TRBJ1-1	CASSPGGMNTEAFF	TGTGCCAGCAGTCCCGGCGGTATGAACACTGAAGCTTTCTTT
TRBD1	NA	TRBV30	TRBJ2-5	CAWSAGQGWETQYF	TGTGCCTGGAGTGCAGGACAGGGTTGGGAGACCCAGTACTTC
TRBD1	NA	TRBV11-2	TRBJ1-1	CASSLLITGVGEAFF	TGTGCCAGCAGCCTCCTCATAACAGGGGTTGGTGAAGCTTTCTTT
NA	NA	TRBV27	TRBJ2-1	CASSLAGYNEQFF	TGTGCCAGCAGTTTAGCCGGGTACAATGAGCAGTTCTTC
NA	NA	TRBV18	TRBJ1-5	CASSVDGNQPQHF	TGTGCCAGCTCGGTCGACGGGAATCAGCCCCAGCATTTT
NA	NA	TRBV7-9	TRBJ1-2	CASSLTSNYGYTF	TGTGCCAGCAGCTTGACATCTAACTATGGCTACACCTTC
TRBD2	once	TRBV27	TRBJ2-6	CASSLRGGRGAGANVLTF	TGTGCCAGCAGTTTACGGGGGGGTCGAGGGGCTGGGGCCAACGTCCTGACTTTC
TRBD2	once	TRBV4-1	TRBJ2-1	CASSQGGSNEQFF	TGCGCCAGCAGCCAAGGCGGGAGCAATGAGCAGTTCTTC
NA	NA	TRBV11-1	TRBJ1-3	CASSLTGTGNTIYF	TGTGCCAGCAGCCTCACAGGGACCGGAAACACCATATATTTT
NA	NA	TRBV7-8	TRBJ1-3	CASSLVGAAGNTIYF	TGTGCCAGCAGCTTAGTAGGGGCAGCTGGAAACACCATATATTTT
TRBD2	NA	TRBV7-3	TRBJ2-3	CASSLGLGADTQYF	TGTGCCAGCAGCCTTGGACTAGGTGCAGATACGCAGTATTTT
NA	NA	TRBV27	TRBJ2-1	CASSFASSYNEQFF	TGTGCCAGCAGTTTCGCCAGCTCCTACAATGAGCAGTTCTTC
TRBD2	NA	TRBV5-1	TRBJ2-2	CASSSDSGRDTGELFF	TGCGCCAGCAGCAGCGATAGCGGGAGAGACACCGGGGAGCTGTTTTTT
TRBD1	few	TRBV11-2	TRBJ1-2	CASSFFPGTGSGYTF	TGTGCCAGCAGCTTTTTCCCCGGGACAGGGAGCGGCTACACCTTC
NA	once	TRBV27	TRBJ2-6	CASSSQGVQYLSGANVLTF	TGTGCCAGCAGTTCACAGGGAGTCCAGTACCTCTCTGGGGCCAACGTCCTGACTTTC
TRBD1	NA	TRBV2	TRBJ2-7	CASSESRQGYLYEQYF	TGTGCCAGCAGTGAATCAAGACAGGGTTATCTCTACGAGCAGTACTTC
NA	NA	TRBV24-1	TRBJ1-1	CATSDFTGTEAFF	TGTGCCACCAGTGATTTCACGGGAACTGAAGCTTTCTTT
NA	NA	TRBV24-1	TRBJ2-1	CATSDLRSSLSGYNEQFF	TGTGCCACCAGTGATTTGCGGTCTAGCCTCTCGGGTTACAATGAGCAGTTCTTC
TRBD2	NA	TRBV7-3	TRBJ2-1	CASSLMTSGRVGQFF	TGTGCCAGCAGCTTAATGACTAGCGGGAGGGTGGGACAGTTCTTC
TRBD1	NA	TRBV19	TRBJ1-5	CASNRGGGVNSNQPQHF	TGTGCCAGTAATCGTGGAGGGGGCGTCAATAGCAATCAGCCCCAGCATTTT
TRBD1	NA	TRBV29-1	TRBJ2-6	CSVGEGGLLSGANVLTF	TGCAGCGTTGGGGAAGGGGGCCTACTGTCTGGGGCCAACGTCCTGACTTTC
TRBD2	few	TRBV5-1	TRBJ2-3	CASSFFLAGSTDTQYF	TGCGCCAGCAGCTTCTTCCTAGCGGGGAGTACAGATACGCAGTATTTT
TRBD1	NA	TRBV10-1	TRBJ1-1	CASSEKPGQTNTEAFF	TGCGCCAGCAGTGAGAAACCGGGACAGACGAACACTGAAGCTTTCTTT
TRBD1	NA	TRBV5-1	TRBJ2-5	CASSSGGAETQYF	TGCGCCAGCAGCTCAGGGGGCGCAGAGACCCAGTACTTC
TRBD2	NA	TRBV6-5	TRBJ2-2	CASRGEVGELFF	TGTGCCAGCCGGGGGGAGGTCGGGGAGCTGTTTTTT
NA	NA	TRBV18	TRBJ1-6	CASSPGRWDSPLHF	TGTGCCAGCTCGCCGGGTCGGTGGGATTCACCCCTCCACTTT
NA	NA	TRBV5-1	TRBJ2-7	CASSLGQVSSYEQYF	TGCGCCAGCAGCTTGGGCCAGGTTAGCTCCTACGAGCAGTACTTC
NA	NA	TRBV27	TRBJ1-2	CASSNGGYGYTF	TGTGCCAGCAGCAACGGGGGCTATGGCTACACCTTC
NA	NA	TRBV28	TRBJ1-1	CASSRRRVTEAFF	TGTGCCAGCAGCCGTCGTCGAGTAACTGAAGCTTTCTTT
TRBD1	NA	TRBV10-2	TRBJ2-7	CASSAHTGGSGYEQYF	TGCGCCAGCAGTGCACATACAGGGGGCTCCGGCTACGAGCAGTACTTC
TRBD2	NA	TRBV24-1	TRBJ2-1	CATSDSSGTSGYNEQFF	TGTGCCACCAGTGACTCCTCCGGGACTAGCGGTTACAATGAGCAGTTCTTC
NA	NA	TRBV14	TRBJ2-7	CASSEGYEQYF	TGTGCCAGCAGCGAGGGATACGAGCAGTACTTC